The 9 T cell receptor beta chains presented below share a single source sample, sequenced in a study of T cell responses to AZD1222 COVID-19 vaccine (dated by TCRdb to the early 2020s). The intended sense of this specimen's time point label: sample from adult after SARS-CoV-2 infection, after symptom onset. The method was the immunoSEQ multiplex PCR assay. TCRdb provides this immuneACCESS table in a form limited to in-frame rearrangements. Some clones are lacking; in checked studies, under half of them reflect an unresolved V gene, and why the rest are absent is not known. This sample has some 150,000 clones in its table, and 80% to 90% of those were observed once. Roughly 6.9% of the sample belongs to the ten largest clones. The sample was peripheral blood, taken after recovery from COVID-19. These receptors all come from an adult who had recovered from COVID-19.

This clone was seen once. The chain carries TRBV28 and TRBJ2-5; 7 bases map to TRBD1. V lost 5 bases and J lost 5; bases outside the gene matches: 11. Germline V CDR1 and CDR2: MDHEN, SYDVKM. The CDR3 covers 15 residues. CDR3 in amino acids: CASSRPAQGTETQYF. The CDR3 DNA reads TGTGCCAGCAGTCGACCGGCACAGGGGACGGAGACCCAGTACTTC. Drawing the rest from reference TRBV28 and TRBJ2-5, the complete variable domain is DVKVTQSSRYLVKRTGEKVFLECVQDMDHENMFWYRQDPGLGLRLIYFSYDVKMKEKGDIPEGYSVSREKKERFSLILESASTNQTSMYLCASSRPAQGTETQYFGPGTRLLVL.

The rearrangement joins TRBV5-5 to TRBJ1-1; 9 bases agree with TRBD1. This CDR3 region has 16 residues. J lost 4 bases, V lost 0 bases, and 7 bases had no gene match. Germline-derived CDR1 and CDR2 are SGHKS and YYEKEE (reference sequence). CDR3 nucleotides: TGTGCCAGCAGCTTGGCCGGACAGGGGCCTTTCACTGAAGCTTTCTTT. Translation gives CASSLAGQGPFTEAFF. The whole variable domain, filled in from reference TRBV5-5 and TRBJ1-1, reads DAGVTQSPTHLIKTRGQQVTLRCSPISGHKSVSWYQQVLGQGPQFIFQYYEKEERGRGNFPDRFSARQFPNYSSELNVNALLLGDSALYLCASSLAGQGPFTEAFFGQGTRLTVV.

This chain connects TRBV18 to TRBJ2-7; the D is unclear. The V gene's germline CDR1 is KGHSH and CDR2 LQKENI. Trimming removed 6 bases from V and 1 base from J, with 7 bases in between. The CDR3 is made up of 12 amino acids. CDR3 coding DNA: TGTGCCAGCTCTATGGAGTCCTACGAGCAGTACTTC. Encoded protein: CASSMESYEQYF. Supplemented by reference TRBV18 and TRBJ2-7, the full variable domain reads NAGVMQNPRHLVRRRGQEARLRCSPMKGHSHVYWYRQLPEEGLKFMVYLQKENIIDESGMPKERFSAEFPKEGPSILRIQQVVRGDSAAYFCASSMESYEQYFGPGTRLTVT.

J is TRBJ1-6 and V is TRBV28, with TRBD1 as a possible D gene (6 bases). In germline, CDR1 is MDHEN, CDR2 SYDVKM. This CDR3 is built from 16 residues. V dropped 3 bases and J dropped 7 bases, with 16 bases sitting between them. The CDR3 DNA follows: TGTGCCAGCAGTTTTCCCAGGGGCGTTGTGAATTCACCCCTCCACTTT. It specifies CASSFPRGVVNSPLHF.

The CDR3 here is CASSVEAVNSPLHF. CDR3 bases: TGTGCCAGCAGCGTAGAGGCAGTGAATTCACCCCTCCACTTT. The V gene is TRBV9, the J gene TRBJ1-6; D remains unclear. CDR1 is SGDLS, CDR2 YYNGEE, per germline. V was shortened by 0 bases and J by 7 bases, with 8 bases between the two germline ends. The CDR3 sequence is 14 residues long.

The genes are TRBV5-1 and TRBJ2-5, with 9 bases aligning to TRBD2. The V gene's germline CDR1 is SGHRS and CDR2 YFSETQ. Losses at the gene ends were 0 bases for V and 5 bases for J; bases not matched to a gene: 5. The length of the CDR3 is 15 residues. In DNA form, the CDR3 reads TGCGCCAGCAGCTTGGTGGTAGCGGGGGATGAGACCCAGTACTTC. It codes for CASSLVVAGDETQYF.

The chain joins TRBV11-2 to TRBJ2-3, with TRBD2 identical over 12 bases. In germline, CDR1 is SGHAT, CDR2 FQNNGV. CDR3 length equals 16 residues. The V gene end was trimmed by 7 bases and the J gene end by 4 bases; junction bases not matched to a gene: 9. As DNA, the CDR3 is TGTGCCAGCACCGCGGCCGGACTAGCGGGGTCAGATACGCAGTATTTT. Protein sequence: CASTAAGLAGSDTQYF.

The chain uses TRBV6-2 or TRBV6-3 and TRBJ2-7, with 9 bases lining up with TRBD2. V was pared by 2 bases and J by 2 bases, with 7 bases of the junction left unmatched. The CDR3 has 16 amino acids. CDR1 is MNHEY and CDR2 is SVGEGT in the germline V gene. For the CDR3, the DNA is TGTGCCAGCAGTTACGGGACTAGCAGTAGAGCCTACGAGCAGTACTTC. This sequence encodes CASSYGTSSRAYEQYF.

J is TRBJ2-1 and V is TRBV10-3; 9 bases agree with TRBD1. Germline CDR1 is ENHRY and CDR2 is SYGVKD. The V gene end was trimmed by 7 bases and the J gene end by 6 bases; junction bases not matched to a gene: 10. The CDR3 totals 15 residues. CDR3 DNA sequence: TGTGCCATCAATAAGGGACAGGGTAAAAGCAATGAGCAGTTCTTC. Translated: CAINKGQGKSNEQFF.